This TCR beta chain was observed in a study of CD8+CD57+ T cells in acquired aplastic anemia. The overall study: Sorted CD4+ and CD8+ cells yielded DNA averaging around 3 ug. There were about 11 million reads, on average, for CD4+ cells from healthy donors. Study-wide points: Shared by patients and controls, approximately 28 CD8+ CDR3s were abundant in patients.

The germline gives CDR1 SQVTM, CDR2 ANQGSEA. V lost 4 bases, J lost 6 bases, and 15 bases lay in between. CDR3 length: 13 amino acids. This clonotype has ten or more counts. Antigen: not known. Genomic DNA provided the template from which TCR beta VDJ and CDR3 profiles were obtained. TCRdb re-analysed the reads in MiXCR, keeping a single row per CDR3 protein. Of some 190,000 distinct CDR3 sequences listed, less than 55% are singletons. The receptor's source is a human donor in good health. Sequenced sample: sorted CD4+, CD8+, or CD8+CD57+ T cells (not recorded which) from PBMCs. This sequence joins TRBV29-1 and TRBJ1-1; D perhaps matches TRBD1 (5 bases). The CDR3: CSVVSGGTAEAFF. The CDR3 nucleotides are TGCAGCGTTGTGTCCGGGGGTACCGCTGAAGCTTTCTTT.